This T cell receptor (beta chain) is drawn from a study of cytomegalovirus exposure and HLA in healthy donors (dated by TCRdb to the late 2010s). Some background on the complete study: According to an earlier analysis of 587 of the donors, about 170 million T cells yielded approximately 120 million unique TCR beta sequences and 276 Gb of sequence data. An early release covering about 600 HLA-typed donors comprised approximately 300 gigabases of sequencing data and tens of millions of unique TCR sequences. Of the 350 to 400 genotyped donors, 65% to 90% fell in the genetic ancestry cluster associated with self-reported Caucasian donors. The aim of the study was to test whether cataloging public T cell receptors could identify signatures of past pathogen exposure. The T cell repertoires of several hundred subjects were profiled by immunosequencing and related to cytomegalovirus serostatus. Besides the first cohort of 500 to 700 subjects, a separate validation cohort made up of roughly 120 different subjects was used. To predict cytomegalovirus infection status, the study combined high-throughput TCR immunosequencing, statistical association of individual TCRs with disease status, and machine learning. To study patterns of TCR occurrence, a later analysis re-analyzed previously published TCR beta repertoires from more than 550 donors and added high-resolution HLA genotyping. The later analysis used no new phenotypic data to find candidate immune exposures, relying instead on TCR beta sequences and their occurrence across donors. In an earlier analysis of several hundred of the donors, high-throughput TCR beta sequencing was used to judge whether each TCR beta V gene segment behaved as functional or pseudogenic. Donor age, sex, ethnicity and CMV serostatus were compiled together with the repertoire data. A later genetic analysis took genome-wide SNP genotypes for about three fifths of the roughly 700 donors and used that subset as a discovery cohort. All discovery cohort repertoires had been generated on a single sequencing platform. HLA typing included class I and class II loci at four-digit resolution. Typing coverage varied by locus: roughly 620-630 donors for A, B, C, DRB1 and DQB1; approximately 520 for DQA1; around 570 for DPA1; fewer than 480 for DPB1. Several DR-DQ haplotypes were handled as single units for association and clustering because linkage in the cohort was strong. On average, about 240,000 unique TCR beta nucleotide sequences were sequenced per donor among a few hundred genotyped donors of the cohort, with roughly a sixth of those sequences being non-productive.

Worth noting for this clone: Its recognized antigen is unknown. No much larger clonotype is one base removed from it; base qualities were not supplied.

Libraries were prepared through the immunoSEQ multiplex PCR assay. For the multiplex PCR, a mixture combining 60 forward primers for TCR Vbeta segments and 13 reverse primers for TCR Jbeta segments was used. The CDR3 region of rearranged TCR beta genes was amplified from genomic DNA by a multiplex PCR assay. The Illumina HiSeq System was used to sequence the amplified TCR beta libraries as 87-base-pair reads. The study's own analysis went as follows. A later analysis tallied tens of millions of unique TCR beta chains across the 660 or so repertoires, and around 9.9 million of those chains were shared by two or more donors. Raw reads were error-corrected and collapsed into unique sequences by a nearest-neighbor algorithm in which closely related sequences were merged to remove PCR and sequencing errors. V, D and J gene segments were assigned by aligning CDR3 sequences to IMGT reference sequences. For a sequence to be retained, a match of at least six nucleotides was required to both a V gene segment and a J gene segment. Rearrangements were called productive when the CDR3 lacked stop codons and stayed in frame with V and J; all others were non-productive. CDR3 was defined according to IMGT convention as the region running from the second conserved V-encoded cysteine to the conserved J-encoded phenylalanine. In an earlier analysis of roughly 610 of the donors, sequences lacking an unambiguous match to a single V gene segment were excluded. In an earlier analysis of around 600 of the donors, V segments were called functional above 56.7% productive rearrangements and were called segregating when the between-donor standard deviation exceeded 5%. To diagnose cytomegalovirus status from the catalog of TCR beta chain sequences, a statistical classification framework was built. V and J gene assignment, in a later analysis, came from comparing TCR nucleotide sequences with IMGT/GENE-DB human TR gene sequences. In a later analysis, CDR3 sequences and most-parsimonious VDJ recombination scenarios were assigned using the TCRdist pipeline. In a later analysis, each TCR beta chain was defined by its CDR3 amino acid sequence together with its V-gene family, and reads lacking a unique V-gene family were excluded. A later analysis removed over 500 highly shared, low-generation-probability nucleotide sequences to deal with suspected cross-contamination and a sequencing artifact. In a later analysis, a clonal expansion index for each public chain was calculated from normalized within-repertoire ranks of inferred template counts. Generation probabilities in a later analysis came from a VDJ recombination model fitted to out-of-frame rearrangements, and those results were checked against IGoR. In a later analysis, TCR-TCR, TCR-HLA and TCR-CMV co-occurrence was scored with hypergeometric tests, and a repertoire-size bias correction was applied to TCR pairs. In a later analysis, false discovery rates were estimated by permuting HLA or CMV assignments 20 times. A later analysis grouped co-occurring TCRs with DBSCAN, adding TCRdist sequence similarity when clustering within HLA-allele-positive subsets. Repertoires with fewer than 30,000 or more than 120,000 public chains, plus five repertoires with anomalous nucleotide sharing, were excluded from co-occurrence clustering. TCRdb re-hosts the immuneACCESS table, in-frame sequences only. Its copies lack some clones; in the studies checked, an unresolved V gene accounts for under half of them, and the cause for the rest is not known. The V and J calls and clone size come from that table; D and trimming were worked out from the DNA. The sample table holds 150,000 to 200,000 clones, of which roughly 87% were seen once. Jointly, the top ten make up about 0.24% of the sample.

What the authors observed across the whole study: An association between a missense DCLRE1C variant and V-gene and J-gene trimming of TCR beta chains was found in a later genetic analysis and replicated in an independent cohort. Linkage disequilibrium might explain the correlated functional status among segregating V segments, but an unknown experimental factor could not be excluded. Because some donors lacked HLA typing at each locus, the association tests relied only on the typed subset. In the study, some 160 TCR beta chains were listed as associated with cytomegalovirus. Sequencing depth was assumed to be roughly uniform across donors in the presence/absence analyses, though that assumption may not hold. A later analysis reported that several top co-occurrence clusters appeared linked to parvovirus B19, influenza, CMV and Epstein-Barr virus. At a false discovery rate of 0.05, a later analysis linked around 15,000 TCR beta sequences to specific HLA alleles. The cohort was sequenced for TCR beta chains only, and without alpha or paired-chain data the features that could be detected were limited. Immune exposure information for the cohort was limited to CMV serostatus. In both the original and validation cohorts, the classifier was reported to diagnose cytomegalovirus status with high specificity and sensitivity. Because counts were too low, roughly 16 rarely observed V segments, including chromosome 9 orphons, were excluded from the earlier analysis of some 590 of the donors. According to the authors, the approach could potentially be generalized to other disease states and immunological phenotypes. A cluster of highly shared sequence variants was judged likely to represent a technical artifact of the sequencing pipeline. In an earlier analysis of some 550 of the donors, most TCR beta V segments were observed in productive rearrangements about 87% or about 30% of the time, broadly matching IMGT annotations. The 87-base-pair reads could not distinguish some IMGT-functional V segments, including TRBV6-2 and TRBV6-3, so those segments were excluded. In a later analysis, HLA-associated TCR beta chains showed more clonal expansion and lower generation probabilities than non-associated chains that were equally common. When HLA alleles, especially DR and DQ, strongly co-occurred, TCR associations were difficult to assign to individual alleles. A further reported finding was that TCR beta sequences accurately predicted the HLA-A and HLA-B alleles for most subjects in the first cohort. According to a later analysis, most CMV-associated TCR beta chains appeared to be HLA-restricted, and the HLA associations seemed to be driven largely by CMV exposure. In a later analysis, TCR association rates were found to vary across HLA loci, with the most associated TCRs seen for DRB1 alleles and the fewest for HLA-C alleles. Three of the identified cytomegalovirus-associated TCR beta chains were confirmed in vitro to be specific for cytomegalovirus antigens. Across donors, most TCR sequences were observed very rarely, whereas some public TCRs were present in many individuals. Compared with the roughly 700-donor mean, donors in an Asian-associated ancestry cluster had fewer N-insertions in productive TCRs, according to a later genetic analysis.

From cysteine to phenylalanine, the CDR3 is 16 amino acids long. The retained sequence is limited to the CDR3, 48 bases, with the frame set at the first base. The germline V gene (reference sequence) provides CDR1 WNHNN and CDR2 SYGVQD. Cut back by 2 bases and 5 bases, the V and J ends lie 16 bases apart. The cohort consisted of hundreds of healthy bone marrow donors. All cohort members were sampled while nominally healthy, although unrecorded immune exposures were likely present. The donor tested CMV seronegative and was one of the 352 seronegative cohort members. Every donor gave a peripheral blood sample, and the peripheral blood mononuclear cells from that sample were used for TCR beta sequencing. The Qiagen DNeasy Blood Extraction Kit was used to extract genomic DNA from the blood cell samples.

This TCR was sampled from a girl under three years old in good health and CMV-seronegative. The sequenced sample was PBMCs. The rearranged segments are TRBV10-1 and TRBJ1-5; the D gene is perhaps TRBD1, from 5 matching bases. The DNA reads TGCGCCAGCAGTGAGCCGCCAGGGTGTAGGGATCAGCCCCAGCATTTT. This sequence encodes CASSEPPGCRDQPQHF.